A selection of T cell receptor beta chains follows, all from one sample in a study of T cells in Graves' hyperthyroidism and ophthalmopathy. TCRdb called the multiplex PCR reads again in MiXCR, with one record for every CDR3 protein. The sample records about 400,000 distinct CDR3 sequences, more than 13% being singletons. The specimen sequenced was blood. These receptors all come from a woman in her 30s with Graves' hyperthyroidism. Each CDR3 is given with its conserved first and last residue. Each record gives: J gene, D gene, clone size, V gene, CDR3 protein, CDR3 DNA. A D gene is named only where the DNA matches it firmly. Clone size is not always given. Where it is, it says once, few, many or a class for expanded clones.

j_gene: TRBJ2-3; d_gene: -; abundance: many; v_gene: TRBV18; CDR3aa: CASSPTRGLSTDTQYF; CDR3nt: TGTGCCAGCTCACCGACGAGGGGCCTTAGCACAGATACGCAGTATTTT
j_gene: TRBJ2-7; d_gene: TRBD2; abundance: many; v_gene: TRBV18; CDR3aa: CASSPGGSSYEQYF; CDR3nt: TGTGCCAGCTCACCGGGGGGGAGCTCCTACGAGCAGTACTTC
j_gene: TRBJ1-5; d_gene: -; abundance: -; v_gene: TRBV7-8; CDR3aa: CASSFSYQPQHF; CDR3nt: TGTGCCAGCAGCTTCTCCTATCAGCCCCAGCATTTT
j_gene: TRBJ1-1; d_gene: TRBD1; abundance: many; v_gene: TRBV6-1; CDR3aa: CASSVRQGDTEAFF; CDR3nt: TGTGCCAGCAGTGTTCGACAGGGGGACACTGAAGCTTTCTTT
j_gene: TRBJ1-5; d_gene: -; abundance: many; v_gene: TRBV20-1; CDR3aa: CSAASPYAGGKTRQPQHF; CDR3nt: TGCAGTGCTGCGAGCCCTTACGCCGGGGGAAAAACCCGGCAGCCCCAGCATTTT
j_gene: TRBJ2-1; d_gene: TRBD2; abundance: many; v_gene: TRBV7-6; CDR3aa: CASSLETSGSLLNEQFF; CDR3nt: TGTGCCAGCAGCTTAGAAACTAGCGGGAGCCTTCTCAATGAGCAGTTCTTC
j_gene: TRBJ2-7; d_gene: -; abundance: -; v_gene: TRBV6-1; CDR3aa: CASSSHSHEQYF; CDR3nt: TGTGCCAGCAGTTCCCACAGTCACGAGCAGTACTTC
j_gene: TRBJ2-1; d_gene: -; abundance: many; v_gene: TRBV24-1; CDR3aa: CATSEPDSTAEQFF; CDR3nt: TGTGCCACCAGTGAGCCCGACAGTACGGCTGAGCAGTTCTTC
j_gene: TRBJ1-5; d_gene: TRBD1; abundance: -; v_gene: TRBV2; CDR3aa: CASSSTGEAQPQHF; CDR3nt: TGTGCCAGCAGTTCGACAGGGGAAGCTCAGCCCCAGCATTTT
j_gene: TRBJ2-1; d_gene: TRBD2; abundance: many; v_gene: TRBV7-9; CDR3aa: CASSLSGSPNNEQFF; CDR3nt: TGTGCCAGCAGCCTGAGCGGGAGTCCCAACAATGAGCAGTTCTTC
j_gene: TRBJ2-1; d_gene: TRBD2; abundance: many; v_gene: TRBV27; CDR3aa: CASTRVGSGRTHEQFF; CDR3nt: TGTGCCAGCACCCGGGTTGGTAGCGGGAGGACGCATGAGCAGTTCTTC
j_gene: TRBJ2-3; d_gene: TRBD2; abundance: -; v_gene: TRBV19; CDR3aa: CASGPTSRSTDTQYF; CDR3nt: TGTGCCAGCGGCCCGACTAGCAGAAGCACAGATACGCAGTATTTT
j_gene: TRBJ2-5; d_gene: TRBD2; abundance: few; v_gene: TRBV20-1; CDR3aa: CSARASGRPQETQYF; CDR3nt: TGCAGTGCTAGAGCTAGCGGGAGGCCCCAAGAGACCCAGTACTTC
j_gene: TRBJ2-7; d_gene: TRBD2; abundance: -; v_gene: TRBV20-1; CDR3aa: CSAWTSGTSFPFYEQYF; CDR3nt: TGCAGTGCCTGGACTAGCGGGACCAGTTTCCCTTTCTACGAGCAGTACTTC
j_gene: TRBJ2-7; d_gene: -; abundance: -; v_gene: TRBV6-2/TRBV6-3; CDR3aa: CASSTLDTNSYEQYF; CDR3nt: TGTGCCAGCAGTACCCTAGATACCAACTCCTACGAGCAGTACTTC
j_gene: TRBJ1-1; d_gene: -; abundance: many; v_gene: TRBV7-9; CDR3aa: CASSPAGGTEAFF; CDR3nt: TGTGCCAGCAGCCCCGCCGGGGGCACTGAAGCTTTCTTT
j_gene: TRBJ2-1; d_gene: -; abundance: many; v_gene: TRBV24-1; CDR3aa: CATSDLGGPSSYNEQFF; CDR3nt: TGTGCCACCAGTGATTTAGGAGGCCCCAGCTCCTACAATGAGCAGTTCTTC
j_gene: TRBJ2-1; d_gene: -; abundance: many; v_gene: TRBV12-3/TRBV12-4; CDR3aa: CASSLESSYNEQFF; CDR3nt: TGTGCCAGCAGTTTAGAGAGCTCCTACAATGAGCAGTTCTTC